This TCR beta chain was sequenced for a study of cytomegalovirus exposure and HLA in healthy donors. Study results and caveats: There were a few CMV-associated chains whose specificity for CMV antigens was confirmed in vitro. Within an earlier analysis, most TCR beta V segments proved productive either about 90% or about 30% of the time.

With regard to this clone: What it recognizes is unknown.

The V gene end was trimmed by 6 bases and the J gene end by 4 bases; junction bases not matched to a gene: 6. This CDR3 region has 15 residues. Germline assignment: CDR1 MNHEY and CDR2 SMNVEV (reference sequence). With 60 Vbeta and 13 Jbeta primers, the PCR was carried out. Profiled with immunoSEQ multiplex PCR; TCRdb holds only in-frame clones, not every one. This table holds 210,000 or so clones, approximately 85% found once. Likely unrecorded immune exposures existed in these nominally healthy donors. This sequence joins TRBV27 and TRBJ2-3; 11 bases are shared with TRBD1. The specimen sequenced was PBMCs. This receptor was identified in a girl aged 2 to 9 in good health and CMV-seronegative. The DNA for the CDR3 is TGTGCCAGCAGCCCCGGACAGGGGGCTTCAGATACGCAGTATTTT. Its translation: CASSPGQGASDTQYF.